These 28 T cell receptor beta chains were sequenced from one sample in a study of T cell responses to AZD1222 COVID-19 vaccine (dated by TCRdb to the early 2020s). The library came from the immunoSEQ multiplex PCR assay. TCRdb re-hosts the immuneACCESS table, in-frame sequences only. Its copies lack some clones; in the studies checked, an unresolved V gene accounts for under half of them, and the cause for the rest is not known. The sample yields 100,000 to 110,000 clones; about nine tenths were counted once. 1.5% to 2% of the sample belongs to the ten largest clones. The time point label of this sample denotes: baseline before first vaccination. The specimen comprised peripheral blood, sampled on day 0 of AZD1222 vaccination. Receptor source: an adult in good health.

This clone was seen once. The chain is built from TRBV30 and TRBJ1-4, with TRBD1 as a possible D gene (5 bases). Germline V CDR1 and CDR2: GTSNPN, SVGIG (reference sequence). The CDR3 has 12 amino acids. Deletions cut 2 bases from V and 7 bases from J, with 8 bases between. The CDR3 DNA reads TGTGCCTGGAGTCAGCAGGGTGAAAAACTGTTTTTT. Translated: CAWSQQGEKLFF.

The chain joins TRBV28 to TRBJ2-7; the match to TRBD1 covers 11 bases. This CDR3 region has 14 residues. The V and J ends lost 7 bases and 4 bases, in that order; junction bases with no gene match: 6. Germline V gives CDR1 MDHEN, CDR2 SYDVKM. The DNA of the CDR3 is TGTGCCAGCACTCTGGGGGACAGGGGGTACGAGCAGTACTTC. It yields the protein CASTLGDRGYEQYF.

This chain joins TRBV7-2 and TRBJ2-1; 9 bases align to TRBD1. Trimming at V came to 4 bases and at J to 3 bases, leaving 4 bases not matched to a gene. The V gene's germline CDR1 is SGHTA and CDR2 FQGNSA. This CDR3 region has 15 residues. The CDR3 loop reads CASSSTGGIYNEQFF. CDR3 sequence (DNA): TGTGCCAGCAGCTCCACAGGGGGCATCTACAATGAGCAGTTCTTC.

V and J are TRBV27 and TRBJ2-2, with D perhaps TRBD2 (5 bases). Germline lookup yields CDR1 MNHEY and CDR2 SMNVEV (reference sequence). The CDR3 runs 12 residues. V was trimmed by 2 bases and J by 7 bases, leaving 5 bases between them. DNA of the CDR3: TGTGCCAGCAGTTTAGGGAGCGGGGAGCTGTTTTTT. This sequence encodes CASSLGSGELFF.

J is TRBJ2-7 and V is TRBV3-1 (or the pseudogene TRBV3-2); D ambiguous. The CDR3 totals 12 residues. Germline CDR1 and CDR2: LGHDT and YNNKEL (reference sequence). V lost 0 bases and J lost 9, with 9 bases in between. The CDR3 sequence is CASSQEWQGQYF. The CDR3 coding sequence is TGTGCCAGCAGCCAAGAGTGGCAAGGGCAGTACTTC.

DNA for the CDR3: TGCGCCAGCAGCTTACAAACAGGGTGGGCGAACACCGGGGAGCTGTTTTTT. It is translated as CASSLQTGWANTGELFF. The chain recombines TRBV5-1 with TRBJ2-2; D is possibly TRBD1 (6 bases). Germline lookup yields CDR1 SGHRS and CDR2 YFSETQ. V was cut by 2 bases and J by 0 bases, with 14 bases left in between. The CDR3 has 17 amino acids.

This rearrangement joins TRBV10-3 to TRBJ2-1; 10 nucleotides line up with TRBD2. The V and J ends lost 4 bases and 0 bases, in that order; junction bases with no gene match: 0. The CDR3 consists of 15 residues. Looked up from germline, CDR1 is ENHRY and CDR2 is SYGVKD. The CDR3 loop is CAISASGSSYNEQFF. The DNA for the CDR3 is TGTGCCATCAGTGCTAGCGGGAGCTCCTACAATGAGCAGTTCTTC.

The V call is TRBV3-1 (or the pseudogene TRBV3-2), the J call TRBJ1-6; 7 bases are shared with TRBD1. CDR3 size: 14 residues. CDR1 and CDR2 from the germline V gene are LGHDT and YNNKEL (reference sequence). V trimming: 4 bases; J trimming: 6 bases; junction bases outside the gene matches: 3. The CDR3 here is CASSPRGSNSPLHF. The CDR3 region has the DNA TGTGCCAGCAGCCCCAGGGGGAGTAATTCACCCCTCCACTTT.

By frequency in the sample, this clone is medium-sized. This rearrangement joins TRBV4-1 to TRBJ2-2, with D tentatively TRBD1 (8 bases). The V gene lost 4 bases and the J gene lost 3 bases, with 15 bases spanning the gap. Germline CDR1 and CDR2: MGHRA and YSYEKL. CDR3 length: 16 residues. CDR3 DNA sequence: TGCGCCAGCAGCCTCCCCACAGGGGGGGACACCGGGGAGCTGTTTTTT. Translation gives CASSLPTGGDTGELFF.

The CDR3 DNA reads as TGTGCCAGCAGTTTATGGCGACAGGGACAGACGCAGTACTTC. It is translated as CASSLWRQGQTQYF. The chain is built from TRBV28 and TRBJ2-7, with 7 nucleotides matching TRBD1. This CDR3 spans 14 amino acids. Germline assignment: CDR1 MDHEN and CDR2 SYDVKM. The V and J ends lost 0 bases and 9 bases, in that order; junction bases with no gene match: 8.

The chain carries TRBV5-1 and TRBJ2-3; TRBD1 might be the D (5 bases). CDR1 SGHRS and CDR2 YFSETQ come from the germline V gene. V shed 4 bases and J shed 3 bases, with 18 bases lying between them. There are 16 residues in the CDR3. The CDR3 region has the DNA TGCGCCAGCAGCCAGGGCGGTGGGAAAACTACAGATACGCAGTATTTT. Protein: CASSQGGGKTTDTQYF.

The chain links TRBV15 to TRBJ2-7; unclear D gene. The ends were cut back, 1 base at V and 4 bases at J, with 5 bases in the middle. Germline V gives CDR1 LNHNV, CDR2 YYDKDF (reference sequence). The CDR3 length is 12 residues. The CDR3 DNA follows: TGTGCCACCAGCAGAGTGGAGTACGAGCAGTACTTC. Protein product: CATSRVEYEQYF.

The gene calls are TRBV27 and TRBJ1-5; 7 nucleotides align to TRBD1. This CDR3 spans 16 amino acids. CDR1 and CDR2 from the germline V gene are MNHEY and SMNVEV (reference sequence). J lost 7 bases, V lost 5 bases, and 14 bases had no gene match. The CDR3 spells CASSARQGLDRQPQHF. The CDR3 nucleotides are TGTGCCAGCAGTGCCAGACAGGGCCTGGATCGGCAGCCCCAGCATTTT.

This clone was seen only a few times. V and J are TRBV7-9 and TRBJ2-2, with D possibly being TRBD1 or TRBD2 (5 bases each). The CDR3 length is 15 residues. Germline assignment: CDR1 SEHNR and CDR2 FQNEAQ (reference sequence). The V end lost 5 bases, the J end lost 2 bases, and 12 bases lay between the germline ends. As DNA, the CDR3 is TGTGCCAGCAGCCGCCCGGGACGTAACACCGGGGAGCTGTTTTTT. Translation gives CASSRPGRNTGELFF.

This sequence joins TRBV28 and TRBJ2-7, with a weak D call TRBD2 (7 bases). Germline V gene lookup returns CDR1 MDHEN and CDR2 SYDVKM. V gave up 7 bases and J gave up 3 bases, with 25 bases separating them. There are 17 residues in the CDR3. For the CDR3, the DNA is TGTGCCAGCAAGGCGGGGGACTTAACAGGGCTATTCTACGAGCAGTACTTC. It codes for CASKAGDLTGLFYEQYF.

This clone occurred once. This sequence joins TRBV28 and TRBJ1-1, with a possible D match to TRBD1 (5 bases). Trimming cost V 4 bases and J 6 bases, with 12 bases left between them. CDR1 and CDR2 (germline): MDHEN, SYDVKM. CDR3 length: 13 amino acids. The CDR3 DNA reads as TGTGCCAGCAGTTCCGGACATTTCCCTGAAGCTTTCTTT. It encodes CASSSGHFPEAFF.

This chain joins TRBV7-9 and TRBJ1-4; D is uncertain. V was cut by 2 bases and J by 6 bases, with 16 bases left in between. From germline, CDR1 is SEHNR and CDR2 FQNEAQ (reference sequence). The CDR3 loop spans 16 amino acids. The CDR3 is CASSLYYGNDDEKLFF. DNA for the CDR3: TGTGCCAGCAGCTTATATTATGGGAATGATGATGAAAAACTGTTTTTT.

In DNA form, the CDR3 reads TGTGCCTGGAGCCTCGAGGGGCTGTTCGGCTACACCTTC. It codes for CAWSLEGLFGYTF. The V call is TRBV30, the J call TRBJ1-2; weak D call: TRBD1 (5 bases). Germline CDR1 GTSNPN, CDR2 SVGIG (reference sequence). V was pared by 3 bases and J by 8 bases, with 16 bases between. The CDR3 sequence is 13 residues long.

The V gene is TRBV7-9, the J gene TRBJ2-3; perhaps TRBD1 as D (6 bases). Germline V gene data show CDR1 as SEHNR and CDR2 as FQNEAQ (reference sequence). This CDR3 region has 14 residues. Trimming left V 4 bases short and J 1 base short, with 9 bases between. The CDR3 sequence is CASSSRQGTDTQYF. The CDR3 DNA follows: TGTGCCAGCAGCTCTCGACAGGGCACAGATACGCAGTATTTT.

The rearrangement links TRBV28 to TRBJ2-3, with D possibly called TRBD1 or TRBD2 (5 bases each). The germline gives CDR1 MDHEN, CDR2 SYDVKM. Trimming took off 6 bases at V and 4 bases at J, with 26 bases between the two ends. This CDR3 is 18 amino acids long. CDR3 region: CASSSPRGTGNGSDTQYF. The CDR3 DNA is TGTGCCAGCAGCTCCCCACGAGGGACCGGGAATGGTTCAGATACGCAGTATTTT.

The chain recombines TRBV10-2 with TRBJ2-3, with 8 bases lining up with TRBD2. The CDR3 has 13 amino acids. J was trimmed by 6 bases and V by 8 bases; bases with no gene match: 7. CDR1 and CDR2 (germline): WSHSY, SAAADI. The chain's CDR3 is CASAVAGKDTQYF. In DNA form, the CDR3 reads TGCGCCAGCGCAGTAGCGGGAAAGGATACGCAGTATTTT.

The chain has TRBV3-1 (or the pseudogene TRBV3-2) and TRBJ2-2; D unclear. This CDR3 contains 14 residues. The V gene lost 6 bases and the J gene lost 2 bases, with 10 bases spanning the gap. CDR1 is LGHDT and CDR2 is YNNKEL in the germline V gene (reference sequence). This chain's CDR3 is CASSNGLNTGELFF. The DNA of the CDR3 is TGTGCCAGCAGTAACGGGCTTAACACCGGGGAGCTGTTTTTT.

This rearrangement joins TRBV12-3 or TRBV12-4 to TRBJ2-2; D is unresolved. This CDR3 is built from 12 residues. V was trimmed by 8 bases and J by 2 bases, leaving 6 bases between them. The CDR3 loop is CASRPNTGELFF. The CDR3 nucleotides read TGTGCCAGCCGTCCTAACACCGGGGAGCTGTTTTTT.

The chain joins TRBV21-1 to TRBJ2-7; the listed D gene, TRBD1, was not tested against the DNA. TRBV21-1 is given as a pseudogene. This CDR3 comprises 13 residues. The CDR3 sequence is CASRGTGFHEQYF. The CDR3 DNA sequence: TGTGCCAGCAGGGGGACAGGGTTTCACGAGCAGTACTTC.

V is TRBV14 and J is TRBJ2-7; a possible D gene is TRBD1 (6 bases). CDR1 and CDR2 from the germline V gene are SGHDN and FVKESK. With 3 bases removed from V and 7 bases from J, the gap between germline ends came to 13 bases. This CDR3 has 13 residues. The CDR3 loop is CASSHLDSREQYF. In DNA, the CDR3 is TGTGCCAGCAGCCACTTGGACAGCCGGGAGCAGTACTTC.

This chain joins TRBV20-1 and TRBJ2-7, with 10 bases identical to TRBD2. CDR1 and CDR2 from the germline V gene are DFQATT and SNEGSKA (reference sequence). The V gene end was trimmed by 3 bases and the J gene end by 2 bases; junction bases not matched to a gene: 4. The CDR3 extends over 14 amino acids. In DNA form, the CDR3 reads TGCAGTGCTAGTTTTAGCGGGGGGACCTACGAGCAGTACTTC. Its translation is CSASFSGGTYEQYF.

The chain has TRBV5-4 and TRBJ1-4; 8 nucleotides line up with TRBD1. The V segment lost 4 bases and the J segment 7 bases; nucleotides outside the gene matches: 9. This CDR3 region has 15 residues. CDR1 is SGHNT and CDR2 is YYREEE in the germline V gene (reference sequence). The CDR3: CASSNSGTGGEKLFF. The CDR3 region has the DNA TGTGCCAGCAGCAACTCCGGGACAGGAGGTGAAAAACTGTTTTTT.

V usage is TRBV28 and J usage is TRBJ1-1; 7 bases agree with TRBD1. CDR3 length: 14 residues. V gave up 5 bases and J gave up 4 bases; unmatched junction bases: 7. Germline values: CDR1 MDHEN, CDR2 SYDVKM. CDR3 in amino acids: CASSLATGTTEAFF. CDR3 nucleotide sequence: TGTGCCAGCAGTCTTGCGACAGGGACCACTGAAGCTTTCTTT.